One sample yielded the 27 T cell receptor beta chains listed below, sequenced in a study of CXCR3-negative and CXCR3-positive naive CD8 T cells. Carrying UMI labels, the TRB cDNA libraries were prepared through 5' RACE. TCRdb reprocessed the 5' RACE reads, with one entry per CDR3 protein and no DNA. The ten top clones account for approximately 1.1%, within a sample of fewer than 95,000 distinct CDR3 sequences. Sequencing was carried out using naive CXCR3- CD8+ T cells from blood. Subset denoted: CD45RO-CCR7+CD27+CD95- naive CD8+ T cells lacking CXCR3 (TNR3-). Receptors were obtained from a human donor in good health. Some clones in this sample may be carry-over from other donors' samples.

V gene TRBV19 combines with J gene TRBJ1-5. The CDR3 is 14 amino acids. The germline V gene has CDR1 LNHDA and CDR2 SQIVND (reference sequence). The CDR3 reads CASSMYWVGQPQHF. Looking up the rest from reference TRBV19 and TRBJ1-5 gives the full variable domain: DGGITQSPKYLFRKEGQNVTLSCEQNLNHDAMYWYRQDPGQGLRLIYYSQIVNDFQKGDIAEGYSVSREKKESFPLTVTSAQKNPTAFYLCASSMYWVGQPQHFGDGTRLSIL.

The V gene is TRBV4-1, the J gene TRBJ2-2; TCRdb proposes TRBD1, but this gene call is untestable without DNA. This CDR3 has 14 amino acids. Germline V gives CDR1 MGHRA, CDR2 YSYEKL. The CDR3 reads CASSQGQVTGELFF.

The chain joins TRBV6-5 to TRBJ1-5; TCRdb selects TRBD1, and the lack of DNA leaves this call unchecked. The germline V gene encodes CDR1 MNHEY and CDR2 SVGAGI. The CDR3 totals 14 residues. CDR3 sequence: CASSYSKAGQPQHF.

The V gene is TRBV29-1, the J gene TRBJ2-5; the TRBD1 assignment by TCRdb is unverifiable without DNA. This CDR3 region has 12 residues. CDR1 is SQVTM, CDR2 ANQGSEA, per germline. This CDR3 reads CSVDRAKETQYF.

The chain carries TRBV7-6 and TRBJ2-3; TCRdb's D gene call, TRBD2, goes unchecked for lack of DNA. Germline CDR1 is SGHVS and CDR2 is FNYEAQ. This CDR3 region has 19 residues. CDR3 amino acids: CASSFPTSGGTLLTDTQYF.

The rearrangement links TRBV2 to TRBJ2-5; TCRdb names TRBD2, which stays unverified in the absence of DNA. This CDR3 contains 14 residues. Germline CDR1 and CDR2: SNHLY and FYNNEI. The CDR3 region is CASTPRGVQETQYF. Variable domain in full (rest from reference TRBV2 and TRBJ2-5): EPEVTQTPSHQVTQMGQEVILRCVPISNHLYFYWYRQILGQKVEFLVSFYNNEISEKSEIFDDQFSVERPDGSNFTLKIRSTKLEDSAMYFCASTPRGVQETQYFGPGTRLLVL.

The rearrangement links TRBV29-1 to TRBJ2-3. Germline assignment: CDR1 SQVTM and CDR2 ANQGSEA. This CDR3 contains 16 residues. The CDR3 is CSVRLRVGVSTDTQYF.

V gene TRBV29-1 combines with J gene TRBJ2-5; the TCRdb call, TRBD1, lacks DNA for checking. The V gene's germline CDR1 is SQVTM and CDR2 ANQGSEA. The CDR3 runs 13 residues. The CDR3 reads CSADRGIQETQYF.

V and J are TRBV27 and TRBJ2-3; TCRdb gives TRBD2 as the D gene, but with no DNA this cannot be confirmed. Germline CDR1 MNHEY, CDR2 SMNVEV (reference sequence). This CDR3 comprises 14 residues. CDR3: CASSLSGAPDTQYF.

This chain links TRBV29-1 with TRBJ2-5; TCRdb names TRBD1, which stays unverified in the absence of DNA. The germline V gene encodes CDR1 SQVTM and CDR2 ANQGSEA. The CDR3 totals 16 residues. CDR3 in amino acids: CSVDGVAMGVQETQYF.

The genes are TRBV4-3 and TRBJ2-7; the D gene TCRdb calls, TRBD1, cannot be checked with no DNA. Germline CDR1 reads LGHNA; CDR2 reads YSLEER. This CDR3 has 16 residues. The CDR3 region is CASSQDPRGPSYEQYF.

V and J are TRBV2 and TRBJ2-6. This CDR3 region has 12 residues. The germline gives CDR1 SNHLY, CDR2 FYNNEI. This CDR3 reads CAGASGANVLTF.

The chain combines TRBV20-1 with TRBJ1-1; TCRdb reports TRBD1, a call that lacks DNA to check it against. Germline V gene sequence: CDR1 DFQATT, CDR2 SNEGSKA (reference sequence). This CDR3 is 15 amino acids long. CDR3 protein: CSARDLGGPNTEAFF.

The chain couples TRBV5-1 to TRBJ2-2; TCRdb's D gene call, TRBD1, goes unchecked for lack of DNA. The length of the CDR3 is 20 residues. Looked up from germline, CDR1 is SGHRS and CDR2 is YFSETQ. The CDR3 protein is CASSLEWVLGLGPNTGELFF.

The genes are TRBV29-1 and TRBJ2-1; TCRdb's D gene call, TRBD2, goes unchecked for lack of DNA. The CDR3 length is 13 residues. Germline CDR1 is SQVTM and CDR2 is ANQGSEA. CDR3 in amino acids: CSVRLAVYNEQFF.

V is TRBV14 and J is TRBJ1-2. CDR3 size: 14 residues. CDR1 and CDR2 from the germline V gene are SGHDN and FVKESK. The CDR3: CASSHSEPHYGYTF.

This chain joins TRBV29-1 and TRBJ1-1. CDR1 is SQVTM, CDR2 ANQGSEA, per germline. This CDR3 region has 11 residues. This chain's CDR3 is CSVVPSLEAFF.

This sequence joins TRBV4-1 and TRBJ2-5; TCRdb designates TRBD2, a call that cannot be tested without DNA. This CDR3 spans 15 amino acids. Germline CDR1 and CDR2: MGHRA and YSYEKL. The CDR3 loop is CASSLLAGGEETQYF.

CDR3 sequence: CAISEGGSVLADYGYTF. The chain links TRBV10-3 to TRBJ1-2; TCRdb's assignment of TRBD1 cannot be checked, as there is no DNA. This CDR3 is 17 amino acids long. CDR1 is ENHRY, CDR2 SYGVKD, per germline.

Here the CDR3 reads CSARDPGGGTTYNEQFF. The chain combines TRBV20-1 with TRBJ2-1; TCRdb's D call, TRBD1, is unchecked because there is no DNA. Germline-derived CDR1 and CDR2 are DFQATT and SNEGSKA (reference sequence). CDR3 length equals 17 residues.

The V and J genes are TRBV30 and TRBJ1-5. Germline V gene lookup returns CDR1 GTSNPN and CDR2 SVGIG (reference sequence). The CDR3 contains 14 residues. The CDR3 loop is CAWSVGKEFQPQHF.

The chain joins TRBV4-3 to TRBJ2-7; checking the TCRdb D call of TRBD1 is not possible without DNA. The CDR3 totals 15 residues. Germline CDR1 reads LGHNA; CDR2 reads YSLEER. The CDR3 sequence is CASSQWRGQSYEQYF.

The gene calls are TRBV29-1 and TRBJ1-1; TCRdb designates TRBD1, a call that cannot be tested without DNA. The germline CDR1 and CDR2 sequences are SQVTM and ANQGSEA. This CDR3 contains 12 residues. CDR3 amino acids: CSVEGVFLEAFF.

The chain has TRBV21-1 and TRBJ2-3; without DNA, the TCRdb call of TRBD1 cannot be checked. TRBV21-1 is noted as a pseudogene. The CDR3 runs to 19 residues. CDR3 protein: CASSSGGQGLVGSTDTQYF.

V is TRBV7-9 and J is TRBJ2-1; TCRdb returns TRBD1, unconfirmable since there is no DNA. Per germline, CDR1 SEHNR and CDR2 FQNEAQ (reference sequence). The CDR3 spans 17 residues. CDR3 sequence: CASSLTGTQVSYNEQFF. The variable domain in full, with the rest retrieved from reference TRBV7-9 and TRBJ2-1, is DTGVSQNPRHKITKRGQNVTFRCDPISEHNRLYWYRQTLGQGPEFLTYFQNEAQLEKSRLLSDRFSAERPKGSFSTLEIQRTEQGDSAMYLCASSLTGTQVSYNEQFFGPGTRLTVL.

This chain joins TRBV5-6 and TRBJ1-1; TCRdb picks TRBD1, but there is no DNA to check that call. The length of the CDR3 is 17 residues. Germline V lookup: CDR1 SGHDT, CDR2 YYEEEE. The CDR3: CASSGRGAALRGVEAFF.

The J gene is TRBJ2-5, the V gene TRBV10-3. The V gene's germline CDR1 is ENHRY and CDR2 SYGVKD. This CDR3 is 13 amino acids long. CDR3 loop: CAISEGLEETQYF.